This is a list of T cell receptor beta chains from one sample in a study of tumor and adjacent non-tumor tissue in lung cancer. MiXCR was run by TCRdb on the multiplex PCR reads, yielding one entry per CDR3 protein. The sample contains 60,000 to 85,000 distinct CDR3 sequences, 60% to 85% of which appear only once. The sample comprised lung tumor tissue. These receptors were obtained from a woman aged 45-65 years with non-small cell lung cancer. Both conserved end residues are part of each CDR3. The D gene is left open where the match is weak. The size entry is marked missing in some rows and otherwise reads once, few, many or a size class.

V gene: TRBV4-2
clone size: once
J gene: TRBJ2-7
D gene: .
CDR3 DNA: TGTACCAGCAGCCATGATGCTGGTGGGAGTTTCGAGCAGTACTTC
CDR3 protein: CTSSHDAGGSFEQYF

V gene: TRBV6-5
clone size: .
J gene: TRBJ2-3
D gene: .
CDR3 DNA: TGTGCCAGCAGTTACCGGGACAACGGGAGGACGGGTACGCAGTATTTT
CDR3 protein: CASSYRDNGRTGTQYF

V gene: TRBV5-4
clone size: .
J gene: TRBJ2-3
D gene: .
CDR3 DNA: TGTGCCAACAGCTTGGTCGGGTCCATCTCCCGACAGTATTTT
CDR3 protein: CANSLVGSISRQYF

V gene: TRBV4-2
clone size: .
J gene: TRBJ2-7
D gene: .
CDR3 DNA: TGTGCCAGCGGTACCGACTACGTTCAGCACTTC
CDR3 protein: CASGTDYVQHF

V gene: TRBV6-6
clone size: .
J gene: TRBJ1-1
D gene: .
CDR3 DNA: TGTGCCAACACCGTTTCCGAGAAGACTGAACCTTTCTTT
CDR3 protein: CANTVSEKTEPFF

V gene: TRBV4-2
clone size: .
J gene: TRBJ2-7
D gene: TRBD2
CDR3 DNA: TGTACCAGCAGCCAAGATGGAACTAGCGGGAGTTACGAGCAGTACTTC
CDR3 protein: CTSSQDGTSGSYEQYF

V gene: TRBV11-2
clone size: .
J gene: TRBJ2-1
D gene: TRBD2
CDR3 DNA: TGTGCCATCAGACCTTATAGGAATAGCGGGGAATTCTTC
CDR3 protein: CAIRPYRNSGEFF

V gene: TRBV24-1
clone size: .
J gene: TRBJ2-1
D gene: .
CDR3 DNA: TGTGCCGCCCAGCGGACCAACCTCAATGAGCAGTTTTTC
CDR3 protein: CAAQRTNLNEQFF

V gene: TRBV11-2
clone size: large
J gene: TRBJ1-5
D gene: .
CDR3 DNA: TGTGCCAGCAGCTTAGAAGACAGAGGTTCCCAGCCCCAGCATTTT
CDR3 protein: CASSLEDRGSQPQHF

V gene: TRBV6-6
clone size: many
J gene: TRBJ2-7
D gene: TRBD2
CDR3 DNA: TGTGCCAGCAGTTACTATGGCGGGAGGGGGTACGAGCAGTACTTC
CDR3 protein: CASSYYGGRGYEQYF

V gene: TRBV11-3
clone size: .
J gene: TRBJ2-3
D gene: TRBD2
CDR3 DNA: TGTGCCAGCATCTCAGGACGGCGGGAGAGTGCAGATATGCAGTATTTT
CDR3 protein: CASISGRRESADMQYF

V gene: TRBV11-2
clone size: .
J gene: TRBJ2-7
D gene: .
CDR3 DNA: TGTGCCAGCAGCGCGACGGACACTGCCTTCGAGCAGTACTTC
CDR3 protein: CASSATDTAFEQYF

V gene: TRBV29-1
clone size: .
J gene: TRBJ2-7
D gene: .
CDR3 DNA: TGCAGCGTTCTCTCAGCGATTAGCATCTACGGGCAATACTTC
CDR3 protein: CSVLSAISIYGQYF

V gene: TRBV11-2
clone size: .
J gene: TRBJ1-5
D gene: .
CDR3 DNA: TGTGCTAGCAGCTTTGATGGATTGAGGAATCACCCCCAGCATTTT
CDR3 protein: CASSFDGLRNHPQHF

V gene: TRBV11-2
clone size: .
J gene: TRBJ2-1
D gene: .
CDR3 DNA: TGTGCCGAAGGGGATGGAGGGCCGTGCGGGCAGTTCTTC
CDR3 protein: CAEGDGGPCGQFF

V gene: TRBV11-2
clone size: .
J gene: TRBJ2-7
D gene: .
CDR3 DNA: TGTGCCAGCAGCCTGACGGACACTGCCTACGGGCAGCATTTC
CDR3 protein: CASSLTDTAYGQHF

V gene: TRBV6-1
clone size: medium-sized
J gene: TRBJ1-2
D gene: .
CDR3 DNA: TGTGCCAGCCAATCGGGGGGAGTCTATGGCTACACCTTC
CDR3 protein: CASQSGGVYGYTF

V gene: TRBV5-1
clone size: many
J gene: TRBJ2-2
D gene: TRBD1
CDR3 DNA: TGCGCCAGCAGCCGGACAGGTAACACCGGGGAGCTGTTTTTT
CDR3 protein: CASSRTGNTGELFF